This TCR beta chain was identified in a study of blood T cells in healthy people across ages. The V gene end was trimmed by 0 bases and the J gene end by 0 bases; junction bases not matched to a gene: 9. The CDR3 is 18 residues long. CDR1 SGHRS and CDR2 YFSETQ come from the germline V gene. A second PCR of 7 to 11 cycles used a sample-barcoded 5' primer and a J-beta primer mix. Every cDNA was tagged by a template-switch adaptor with 12 random nucleotides. Each CDR3 protein gets one entry after TCRdb re-called the 5' RACE reads with MiXCR. Of 1,500,000 or so distinct CDR3 sequences in the sample, around 55% were seen once. Only one count was recorded for this clonotype. The donors, healthy Caucasians from Russia, were aged roughly 6 to 90.

The receptor comes from a man aged 18 to 30 in good health. Sequences were obtained from blood. J is TRBJ2-7 and V is TRBV5-1; the match to TRBD1 covers 10 bases. CDR3 loop: CASSLGFSGTGVSYEQYF. Written as DNA, the CDR3 is TGCGCCAGCAGCTTGGGATTTTCCGGGACAGGGGTCTCCTACGAGCAGTACTTC.